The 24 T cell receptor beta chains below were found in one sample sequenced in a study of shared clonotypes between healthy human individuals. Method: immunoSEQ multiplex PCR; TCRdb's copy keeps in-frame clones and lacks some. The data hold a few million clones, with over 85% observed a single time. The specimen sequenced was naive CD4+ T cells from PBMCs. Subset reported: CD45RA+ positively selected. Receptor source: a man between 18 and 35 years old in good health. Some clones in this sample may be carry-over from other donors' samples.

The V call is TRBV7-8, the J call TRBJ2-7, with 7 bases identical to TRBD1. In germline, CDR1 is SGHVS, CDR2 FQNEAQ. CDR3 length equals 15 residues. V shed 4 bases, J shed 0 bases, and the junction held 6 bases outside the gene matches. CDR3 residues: CASSSTGFPSYEQYF. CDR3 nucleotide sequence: TGTGCCAGCAGCTCGACAGGGTTCCCCTCCTACGAGCAGTACTTC.

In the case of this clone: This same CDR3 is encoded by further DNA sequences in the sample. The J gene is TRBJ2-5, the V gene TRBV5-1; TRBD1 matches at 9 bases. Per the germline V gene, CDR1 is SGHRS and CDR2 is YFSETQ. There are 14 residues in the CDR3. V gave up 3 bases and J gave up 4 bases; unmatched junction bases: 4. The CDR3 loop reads CASSSPDRGETQYF. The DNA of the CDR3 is TGCGCCAGCAGCTCCCCGGACAGGGGAGAGACCCAGTACTTC.

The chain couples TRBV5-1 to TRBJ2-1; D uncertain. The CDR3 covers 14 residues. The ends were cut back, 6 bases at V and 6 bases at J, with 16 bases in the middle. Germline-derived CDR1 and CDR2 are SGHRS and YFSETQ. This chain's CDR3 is CASTPEPARNEQFF. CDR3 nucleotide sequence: TGCGCCAGCACGCCCGAACCGGCGCGCAATGAGCAGTTCTTC. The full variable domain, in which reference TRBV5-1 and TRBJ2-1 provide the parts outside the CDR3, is KAGVTQTPRYLIKTRGQQVTLSCSPISGHRSVSWYQQTPGQGLQFLFEYFSETQRNKGNFPGRFSGRQFSNSRSEMNVSTLELGDSALYLCASTPEPARNEQFFGPGTRLTVL.

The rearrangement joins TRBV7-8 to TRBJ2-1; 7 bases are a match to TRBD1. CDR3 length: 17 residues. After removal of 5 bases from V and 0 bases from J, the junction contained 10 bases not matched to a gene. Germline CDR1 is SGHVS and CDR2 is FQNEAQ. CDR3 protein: CASSPDWGQLSYNEQFF. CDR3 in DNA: TGTGCCAGCAGCCCTGATTGGGGACAGCTCTCCTACAATGAGCAGTTCTTC.

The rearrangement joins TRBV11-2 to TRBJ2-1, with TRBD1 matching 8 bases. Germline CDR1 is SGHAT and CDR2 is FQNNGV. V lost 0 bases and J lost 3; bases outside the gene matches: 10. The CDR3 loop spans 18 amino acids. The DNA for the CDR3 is TGTGCCAGCAGCTTAGATCTGGGGCAGGGGGCTTTCTACAATGAGCAGTTCTTC. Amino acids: CASSLDLGQGAFYNEQFF.

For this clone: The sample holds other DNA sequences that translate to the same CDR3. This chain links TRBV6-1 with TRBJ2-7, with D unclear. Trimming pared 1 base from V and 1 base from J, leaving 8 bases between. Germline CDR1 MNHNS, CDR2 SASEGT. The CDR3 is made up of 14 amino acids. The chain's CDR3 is CASSEGGFSYEQYF. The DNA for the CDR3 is TGTGCCAGCAGTGAAGGTGGTTTTTCCTACGAGCAGTACTTC.

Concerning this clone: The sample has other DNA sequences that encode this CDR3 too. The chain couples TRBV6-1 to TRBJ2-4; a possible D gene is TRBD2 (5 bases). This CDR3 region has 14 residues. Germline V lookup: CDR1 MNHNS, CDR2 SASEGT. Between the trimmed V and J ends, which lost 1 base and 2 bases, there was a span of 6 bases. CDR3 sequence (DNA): TGTGCCAGCAGTGAAGGAGGGTCCAAAAACATTCAGTACTTC. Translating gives CASSEGGSKNIQYF.

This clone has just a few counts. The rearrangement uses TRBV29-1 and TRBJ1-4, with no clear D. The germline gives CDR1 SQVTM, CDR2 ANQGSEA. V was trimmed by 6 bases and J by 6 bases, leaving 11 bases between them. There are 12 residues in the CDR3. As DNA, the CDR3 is TGCAGCGTGCTGGAGGCCGATGAAAAACTGTTTTTT. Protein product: CSVLEADEKLFF.

This CDR3 is CASSLADYQETQYF. CDR3 DNA sequence: TGCGCCAGCAGCTTGGCGGACTACCAAGAGACCCAGTACTTC. This chain links TRBV5-1 with TRBJ2-5; a weak D match, TRBD2 (5 bases). Germline values: CDR1 SGHRS, CDR2 YFSETQ. This CDR3 has 14 residues. Trimming removed 0 bases from V and 0 bases from J, with 6 bases in between.

The CDR3 bases are TGTGCCAGCTCACCAAGTCCCGGGACTAGCGGGAGGACCAAAGGGCCCTACAATGAGCAGTTCTTC. Amino acids: CASSPSPGTSGRTKGPYNEQFF. The genes are TRBV18 and TRBJ2-1; 15 bases are shared with TRBD2. This CDR3 comprises 22 residues. The germline gives CDR1 KGHSH, CDR2 LQKENI. V trimming: 2 bases; J trimming: 2 bases; junction bases outside the gene matches: 16.

The CDR3 DNA reads as TGTGCCAGCAGCGGACCTTACAGCTCCTACGAGCAGTACTTC. Its translation: CASSGPYSSYEQYF. V and J are TRBV28 and TRBJ2-7, with D uncertain. Germline V gene data show CDR1 as MDHEN and CDR2 as SYDVKM. The length of the CDR3 is 14 residues. Trimming removed 6 bases from V and 0 bases from J, with 12 bases in between.

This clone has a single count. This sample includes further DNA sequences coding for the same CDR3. For the CDR3, the DNA is TGCAGCGTGAGGAGCACAGATACGCAGTATTTT. This gives the protein CSVRSTDTQYF. The J gene is TRBJ2-3, the V gene TRBV29-1; D remains unclear. Germline V gives CDR1 SQVTM, CDR2 ANQGSEA. The CDR3 sequence is 11 residues long. Trimming left V 6 bases short and J 0 bases short, with 4 bases between.

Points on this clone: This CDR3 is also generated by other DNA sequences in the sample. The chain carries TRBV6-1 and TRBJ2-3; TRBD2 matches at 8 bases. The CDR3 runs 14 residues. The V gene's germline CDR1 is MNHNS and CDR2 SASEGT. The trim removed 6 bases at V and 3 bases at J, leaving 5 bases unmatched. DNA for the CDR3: TGTGCCAGCAGAGCGGGAGAGGGAACAGATACGCAGTATTTT. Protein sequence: CASRAGEGTDTQYF.

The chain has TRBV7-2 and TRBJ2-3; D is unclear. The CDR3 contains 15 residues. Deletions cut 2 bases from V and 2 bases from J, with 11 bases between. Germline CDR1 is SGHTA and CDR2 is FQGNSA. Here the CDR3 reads CASSLTPPVTDTQYF. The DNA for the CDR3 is TGTGCCAGCAGCTTAACGCCGCCCGTCACAGATACGCAGTATTTT.

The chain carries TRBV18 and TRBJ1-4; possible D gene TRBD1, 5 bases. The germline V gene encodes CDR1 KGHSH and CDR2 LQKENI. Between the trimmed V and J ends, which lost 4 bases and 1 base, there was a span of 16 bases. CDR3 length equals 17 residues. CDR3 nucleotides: TGTGCCAGCTCACTCGTCCCGGCAGGGCAAACTAATGAAAAACTGTTTTTT. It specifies CASSLVPAGQTNEKLFF.

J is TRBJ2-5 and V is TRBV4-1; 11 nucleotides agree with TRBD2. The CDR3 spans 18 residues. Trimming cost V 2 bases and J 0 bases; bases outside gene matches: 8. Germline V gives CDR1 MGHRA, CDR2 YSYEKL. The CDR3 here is CASSQLTSGAWYQETQYF. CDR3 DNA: TGCGCCAGCAGCCAACTGACTAGCGGGGCTTGGTACCAAGAGACCCAGTACTTC.

The DNA for the CDR3 is TGCGCCAGCAGCTCGGGGGAGGATCATCAGCCCCAGCATTTT. This sequence encodes CASSSGEDHQPQHF. The V and J genes are TRBV5-1 and TRBJ1-5; perhaps TRBD1 as D (5 bases). Germline V gene data show CDR1 as SGHRS and CDR2 as YFSETQ. V lost 3 bases, J lost 5 bases, and 12 bases lay in between. There are 14 residues in the CDR3.

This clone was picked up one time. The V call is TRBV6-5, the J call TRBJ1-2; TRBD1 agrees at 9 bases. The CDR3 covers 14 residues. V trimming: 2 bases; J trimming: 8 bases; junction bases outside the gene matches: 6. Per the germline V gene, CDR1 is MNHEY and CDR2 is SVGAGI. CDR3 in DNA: TGTGCCAGCAGTTACATTACAGGGGGCTTAGGCTACACCTTC. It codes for CASSYITGGLGYTF.

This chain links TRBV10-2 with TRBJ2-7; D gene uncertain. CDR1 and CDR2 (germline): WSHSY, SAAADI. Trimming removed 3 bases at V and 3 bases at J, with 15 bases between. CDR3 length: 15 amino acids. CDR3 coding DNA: TGCGCCAGCAGTGATAACACGGCAAAGTTCTACGAGCAGTACTTC. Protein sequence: CASSDNTAKFYEQYF.

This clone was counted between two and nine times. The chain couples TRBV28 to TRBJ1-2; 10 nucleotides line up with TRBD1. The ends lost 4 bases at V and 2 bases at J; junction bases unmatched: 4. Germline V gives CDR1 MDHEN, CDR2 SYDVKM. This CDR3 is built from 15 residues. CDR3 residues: CASSSAGQGNYGYTF. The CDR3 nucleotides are TGTGCCAGCAGTTCCGCGGGACAGGGGAACTATGGCTACACCTTC.

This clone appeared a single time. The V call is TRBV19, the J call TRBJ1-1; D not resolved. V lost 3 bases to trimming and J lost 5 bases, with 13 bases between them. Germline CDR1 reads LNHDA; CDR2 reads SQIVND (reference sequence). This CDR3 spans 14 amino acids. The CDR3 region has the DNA TGTGCCAGTAGTATCTTGTCCCCGATTACTGAAGCTTTCTTT. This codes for CASSILSPITEAFF.

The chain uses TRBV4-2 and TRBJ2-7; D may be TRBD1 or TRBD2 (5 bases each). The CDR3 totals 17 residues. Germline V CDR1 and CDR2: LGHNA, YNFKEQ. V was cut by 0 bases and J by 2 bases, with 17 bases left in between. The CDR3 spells CASSQDWMGVGAYEQYF. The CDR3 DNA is TGTGCCAGCAGCCAAGATTGGATGGGGGTGGGAGCCTACGAGCAGTACTTC.

CDR3 sequence: CASSPRSPYGLNEQFF. The DNA of the CDR3 is TGCGCCAGCAGCCCCCGGTCCCCATATGGTTTGAATGAGCAGTTCTTC. The chain recombines TRBV5-1 with TRBJ2-1; D gene uncertain. This CDR3 is built from 16 residues. Trimming took off 4 bases at V and 7 bases at J, with 21 bases between the two ends. Germline loops: CDR1 SGHRS, CDR2 YFSETQ.

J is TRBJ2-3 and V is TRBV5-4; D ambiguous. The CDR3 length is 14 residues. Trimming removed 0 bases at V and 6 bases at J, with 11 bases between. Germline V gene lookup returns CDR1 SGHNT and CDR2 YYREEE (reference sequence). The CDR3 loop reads CASSLAGTQDTQYF. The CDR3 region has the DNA TGTGCCAGCAGCTTGGCCGGCACCCAGGATACGCAGTATTTT.